This T cell receptor (beta chain) was documented in a study of T cells in Graves' hyperthyroidism and ophthalmopathy. Notes on the study in general: The model foresaw ophthalmopathy a median approximately 6.1 months prior to onset. Within blood appeared most thyroid clonotypes that had expanded above 0.001.

J lost 0 bases, V lost 7 bases, and 5 bases had no gene match. This CDR3 has 15 amino acids. The V gene's germline CDR1 is KGHDR and CDR2 SFDVKD. This clonotype was seen at least ten times. The antigen is not known. RNA transcripts provided the source from which TCR beta CDR3 regions were amplified. Researchers ran a first-round RT-PCR on the TCR CDR3 using the HTBI primer set. TCRdb processed the multiplex PCR reads anew with MiXCR; each CDR3 protein has one entry. This sample has roughly 580,000 distinct CDR3 sequences; approximately 44% occur once, and the top ten carry approximately 8.2%. For Graves' hyperthyroidism to be stable, ophthalmopathy could not progress within 18 months. Clinical symptoms, serum thyroxine and TRAb, thyroid ultrasound and orbital computed tomography together formed the diagnostic basis.

Sequencing was performed on peripheral blood or thyroid tissue (not recorded which). The V call is TRBV24-1, the J call TRBJ1-5; 7 nucleotides match TRBD1. The sequence came from a woman under 30 with Graves' hyperthyroidism. The CDR3, as DNA: TGTGCCACCAGCGAAGGGACAGTTAGCAATCAGCCCCAGCATTTT. Encoded protein: CATSEGTVSNQPQHF.